This passage covers 30 T cell receptor beta chains from one sample sequenced in a study of T cells in Graves' hyperthyroidism and ophthalmopathy. TCR beta CDR3 regions were amplified from RNA transcripts. The HTBI primer set was used in a first-round RT-PCR of the TCR CDR3. MiXCR, run by TCRdb on the multiplex PCR reads, gives a single entry per CDR3 protein. Seen here are about 760,000 distinct CDR3 sequences, 35% observed once, and the top ten hold 31%. The sample comprised blood. The receptors shown here come from a woman aged 40 to 50 with Graves' hyperthyroidism.

As concerns this clonotype: A much larger clone is a single base away; this may be a read error. This CDR3 reads CVTSDLAGYAFF. CDR3 nucleotides: TGTGTCACCAGTGATTTAGCAGGGTATGCTTTCTTT. The chain uses TRBV24-1 and TRBJ1-1; D perhaps matches TRBD1 (5 bases). The CDR3 length is 12 residues. Germline CDR1 reads KGHDR; CDR2 reads SFDVKD.

The CDR3 loop reads CASSPGPPNYGYTF. Here the CDR3 DNA reads TGTGCCAGTAGTCCGGGACCCCCCAACTATGGCTACACCTTC. The rearrangement links TRBV19 to TRBJ1-2, with D perhaps matching TRBD1 (5 bases). Per the germline V gene, CDR1 is LNHDA and CDR2 is SQIVND (reference sequence). V was cut by 5 bases and J by 2 bases, with 12 bases left in between. The CDR3 length is 14 residues.

This chain joins TRBV27 and TRBJ2-7; tentatively, D is TRBD1 or TRBD2 (5 bases each). V was shortened by 2 bases and J by 4 bases, with 12 bases between the two germline ends. The CDR3 length is 14 residues. Per the germline V gene, CDR1 is MNHEY and CDR2 is SMNVEV (reference sequence). CDR3 in DNA: TGTGCCAGCAGTTTAGGTGGGGGAGAGTACGAGCAGTACTTC. Protein: CASSLGGGEYEQYF.

The rearrangement links TRBV7-9 to TRBJ2-6, with TRBD1 identical over 9 bases. CDR3 length: 17 residues. Germline V gene lookup returns CDR1 SEHNR and CDR2 FQNEAQ (reference sequence). V was pared by 3 bases and J by 2 bases, with 5 bases of the junction left unmatched. CDR3 in amino acids: CASSLRGQGPGANVLTF. The CDR3 coding sequence is TGTGCCAGCAGCTTGCGGGGACAGGGACCTGGGGCCAACGTCCTGACTTTC.

There are a few counts of this clonotype. A much bigger clone sits one base away, suggesting this may be a read error. V usage is TRBV29-1 and J usage is TRBJ2-7; D possibly corresponds to TRBD1 (5 bases). Germline V CDR1 and CDR2: SQVTM, ANQGSEA. The CDR3 has 12 residues. Here the CDR3 reads CSVKTVSYGQYF. DNA of the CDR3: TGCAGCGTCAAGACAGTCTCCTACGGGCAGTACTTC.

The rearrangement links TRBV19 to TRBJ1-5, with D possibly matching TRBD1 (6 bases). V shed 4 bases and J shed 3 bases, with 16 bases lying between them. The germline gives CDR1 LNHDA, CDR2 SQIVND (reference sequence). The CDR3 runs to 16 residues. The CDR3 here is CASSTDSGDNNQPQHF. CDR3 nucleotide sequence: TGTGCCAGTAGTACTGACAGTGGGGACAACAATCAGCCCCAGCATTTT. Combining the CDR3 with reference TRBV19 and TRBJ1-5 gives the whole variable domain DGGITQSPKYLFRKEGQNVTLSCEQNLNHDAMYWYRQDPGQGLRLIYYSQIVNDFQKGDIAEGYSVSREKKESFPLTVTSAQKNPTAFYLCASSTDSGDNNQPQHFGDGTRLSIL.

V gene TRBV4-1 combines with J gene TRBJ2-7; TRBD1 might be the D (6 bases). This CDR3 region has 13 residues. Looked up from germline, CDR1 is MGHRA and CDR2 is YSYEKL. The V end lost 4 bases, the J end lost 6 bases, and 13 bases lay between the germline ends. DNA of the CDR3: TGCGCCAGCAGCCCCGGACAGAATTTCGAGCAGTACTTC. It translates to CASSPGQNFEQYF.

There are many counts of this clonotype. The chain uses TRBV7-9 and TRBJ1-2; a possible D gene is TRBD1 (6 bases). The germline CDR1 and CDR2 sequences are SEHNR and FQNEAQ (reference sequence). V lost 6 bases to trimming and J lost 4 bases, with 9 bases between them. CDR3 length: 12 residues. As DNA, the CDR3 is TGTGCCAGCAGTTTGGACAGCTATGGCTACACCTTC. Translated: CASSLDSYGYTF. The full variable domain, its missing parts supplied by reference TRBV7-9 and TRBJ1-2, is DTGVSQNPRHKITKRGQNVTFRCDPISEHNRLYWYRQTLGQGPEFLTYFQNEAQLEKSRLLSDRFSAERPKGSFSTLEIQRTEQGDSAMYLCASSLDSYGYTFGSGTRLTVV.

This clonotype came up many times. The gene calls are TRBV5-1 and TRBJ2-2; D is possibly TRBD1 (6 bases). The CDR3 runs 15 residues. V gave up 2 bases and J gave up 6 bases, with 14 bases separating them. Germline loops: CDR1 SGHRS, CDR2 YFSETQ. The CDR3 sequence: CASSLVQGRAGELFF. The CDR3, as DNA: TGCGCCAGCAGCTTAGTACAGGGAAGGGCCGGGGAGCTGTTTTTT. The variable domain in full, with the rest retrieved from reference TRBV5-1 and TRBJ2-2, is KAGVTQTPRYLIKTRGQQVTLSCSPISGHRSVSWYQQTPGQGLQFLFEYFSETQRNKGNFPGRFSGRQFSNSRSEMNVSTLELGDSALYLCASSLVQGRAGELFFGEGSRLTVL.

This clonotype was seen only a few times. The chain uses TRBV4-2 and TRBJ1-4; D gene uncertain. The V and J ends lost 0 bases and 3 bases respectively, with 17 bases between them. The CDR3 is 18 amino acids. Germline values: CDR1 LGHNA, CDR2 YNFKEQ. This chain's CDR3 is CASSQDSIGLSSNEKLFF. CDR3 sequence (DNA): TGTGCCAGCAGCCAAGATTCGATAGGACTGTCGTCTAATGAAAAACTGTTTTTT.

This clonotype appeared many times. The chain employs TRBV7-9 and TRBJ1-2, with 9 bases identical to TRBD1. The length of the CDR3 is 13 residues. V was pared by 5 bases and J by 5 bases, with 3 bases of the junction left unmatched. Germline-derived CDR1 and CDR2 are SEHNR and FQNEAQ (reference sequence). The chain's CDR3 is CASSTQGAYGYTF. For the CDR3, the DNA is TGTGCCAGCAGCACACAGGGGGCATATGGCTACACCTTC.

The chain has TRBV7-2 and TRBJ2-3; 11 bases match TRBD2. Germline lookup yields CDR1 SGHTA and CDR2 FQGNSA. The CDR3 sequence is 15 residues long. V was pared by 5 bases and J by 8 bases, with 9 bases of the junction left unmatched. The CDR3 DNA reads TGTGCCAGCAGCATGGTCGTACTAGCGGGGGCTACGCAGTATTTT. Its protein is CASSMVVLAGATQYF.

J is TRBJ1-2 and V is TRBV7-9, with 12 bases aligning to TRBD1. Germline trimming cut 11 bases from V and 9 bases from J; bases unmatched to any gene: 10. The CDR3 is 13 residues long. The germline gives CDR1 SEHNR, CDR2 FQNEAQ (reference sequence). This CDR3 reads CAVSGTGGRSYTF. The CDR3 nucleotides are TGTGCCGTGTCCGGGACAGGGGGCAGAAGCTACACCTTC. The variable domain in full, completed from reference TRBV7-9 and TRBJ1-2, reads DTGVSQNPRHKITKRGQNVTFRCDPISEHNRLYWYRQTLGQGPEFLTYFQNEAQLEKSRLLSDRFSAERPKGSFSTLEIQRTEQGDSAMYLCAVSGTGGRSYTFGSGTRLTVV.

V gene TRBV2 combines with J gene TRBJ1-2; a possible D gene is TRBD1 (5 bases). Trimming took 3 bases from V and 4 from J, leaving 12 bases between them. The CDR3 spans 14 residues. The germline V gene encodes CDR1 SNHLY and CDR2 FYNNEI. The CDR3 protein is CASSDPGGGYGYTF. The CDR3 bases are TGTGCCAGCAGTGATCCTGGCGGGGGCTATGGCTACACCTTC.

On this clonotype itself: One junction end disagrees with the germline gene, perhaps due to a read error. V usage is TRBV7-9 and J usage is TRBJ2-2, with TRBD1 matching over 7 bases. The length of the CDR3 is 17 residues. Germline V gene data show CDR1 as SEHNR and CDR2 as FQNEAQ (reference sequence). The CDR3 is CASSQGYGTANTGELSF. CDR3 sequence (DNA): TGCGCCAGCAGCCAAGGGTACGGGACAGCGAACACCGGGGAGCTGTCTTTT.

CDR3 amino acids: CASSHEVGRYGYTF. The CDR3 coding sequence is TGTGCCAGCAGTCACGAGGTGGGGCGCTATGGCTACACCTTC. The V and J genes are TRBV6-5 and TRBJ1-2, with D perhaps matching TRBD1 (5 bases). Germline values: CDR1 MNHEY, CDR2 SVGAGI. The CDR3 extends over 14 amino acids. Deletions cut 5 bases from V and 4 bases from J, with 14 bases between.

CDR3 protein: CASSYSTWDSGNTIYF. CDR3 DNA sequence: TGTGCCAGCAGTTACTCGACCTGGGACTCTGGAAACACCATATATTTT. This chain uses TRBV6-5 with TRBJ1-3; D uncertain. The germline CDR1 and CDR2 sequences are MNHEY and SVGAGI. With 0 bases removed from V and 0 bases from J, the gap between germline ends came to 9 bases. The CDR3 runs 16 residues.

This clonotype was picked up many times. This chain connects TRBV20-1 to TRBJ2-7, with unresolved D. V was cut by 1 base and J by 2 bases, with 9 bases left in between. This CDR3 spans 13 amino acids. Germline V lookup: CDR1 DFQATT, CDR2 SNEGSKA (reference sequence). CDR3 loop: CSARAAEPYEQYF. CDR3 DNA sequence: TGCAGTGCTAGAGCGGCGGAACCCTACGAGCAGTACTTC.

About this clonotype itself: Mismatch with germline at one junction end may stem from a read error. The rearrangement uses TRBV12-3 or TRBV12-4 and TRBJ1-3; 9 bases line up with TRBD1. CDR3 size: 14 residues. The CDR3 here is CASNPGQGRNAIYF. CDR3 DNA: TGTGCCAGCAACCCCGGACAGGGGAGAAACGCCATATATTTT.

Details on this clonotype: The junction departs from the called germline gene at one end, perhaps through a read error. The V gene is TRBV10-3, the J gene TRBJ2-1; the D gene is possibly TRBD1 (6 bases). This CDR3 comprises 14 residues. CDR1 ENHRY and CDR2 SYGVKD come from the germline V gene. The CDR3 loop is CASSPTGLGNEQFF. CDR3 coding DNA: TGTGCCAGCAGTCCCACAGGGTTGGGGAATGAGCAGTTCTTC.

This clonotype has at least ten counts. This chain connects TRBV7-2 to TRBJ1-6; no reliable D call. V was shortened by 1 base and J by 0 bases, with 10 bases between the two germline ends. Germline loops: CDR1 SGHTA, CDR2 FQGNSA. The CDR3 length is 17 residues. DNA for the CDR3: TGTGCCAGCAGCTTAGATGGGGATGGCTCCTATAATTCACCCCTCCACTTT. It codes for CASSLDGDGSYNSPLHF.

The genes are TRBV12-3 or TRBV12-4 and TRBJ1-1; D is undetermined. With 6 bases removed from V and 1 base from J, the gap between germline ends came to 9 bases. The CDR3 loop spans 13 amino acids. Here the CDR3 reads CASRRQPNTEAFF. As DNA, the CDR3 is TGTGCCAGCAGAAGGCAACCGAACACTGAAGCTTTCTTT.

This clonotype was counted ten times or more. V usage is TRBV24-1 and J usage is TRBJ1-5; 8 positions agree with TRBD1. The CDR3 spans 15 residues. Germline-derived CDR1 and CDR2 are KGHDR and SFDVKD. V lost 4 bases and J lost 5; bases outside the gene matches: 6. The CDR3 reads CATSEGRGPYQPQHF. The CDR3, as DNA: TGTGCCACCAGTGAAGGCAGGGGGCCATATCAGCCCCAGCATTTT.

Remarks on this clonotype: This clone may be a read error of a much larger clone one base away. The chain recombines TRBV7-8 with TRBJ1-2; D remains ambiguous. Germline V gives CDR1 SGHVS, CDR2 FQNEAQ. The CDR3 contains 13 residues. This CDR3 reads CTSSQVIRGPHYF. The CDR3 DNA reads as TGTACCAGCAGCCAAGTAATTCGCGGCCCTCATTACTTC.

The CDR3 sequence is CASSQVTVNNQPQHF. Written as DNA, the CDR3 is TGTGCCAGCAGCCAAGTTACAGTAAACAATCAGCCCCAGCATTTT. The chain uses TRBV16 and TRBJ1-5; unclear D gene. The CDR3 runs to 15 residues. From germline, CDR1 is KGHSY and CDR2 FQNENV. V was cut by 2 bases and J by 3 bases, with 11 bases left in between.

This clonotype has only one observation. This clone may be a read error of a much larger clone one base away. V and J are TRBV12-3 or TRBV12-4 and TRBJ1-1; no firm D call. The CDR3 consists of 15 residues. The ends were cut back, 8 bases at V and 3 bases at J, with 19 bases in the middle. The CDR3 nucleotides are TGTGCCAGCTGCGAAGCGGGGTGGTCGGACACTGAAGCTTTCTTT. Amino acid sequence: CASCEAGWSDTEAFF.

This clonotype was picked up many times. V and J are TRBV20-1 and TRBJ1-2; D unclear. V shed 7 bases and J shed 0 bases, with 12 bases lying between them. From germline, CDR1 is DFQATT and CDR2 SNEGSKA (reference sequence). The CDR3 consists of 13 residues. The CDR3 DNA is TGCAGTGTTGTGGACGGAACTAACTATGGCTACACCTTC. Translating gives CSVVDGTNYGYTF.

This clonotype appeared a single time. A single base separates this from a much larger clone, so it may be a read error. The CDR3 loop reads CASSLVVGGTKAFF. CDR3 DNA: TGTGCCAGCAGCTTAGTTGTCGGGGGCACTAAAGCTTTCTTT. J is TRBJ1-1 and V is TRBV7-9, with a weak D call TRBD1 (6 bases). Germline V CDR1 and CDR2: SEHNR, FQNEAQ (reference sequence). The CDR3 loop spans 14 amino acids.

This clonotype was picked up many times. The V call is TRBV19, the J call TRBJ1-1, with 7 bases identical to TRBD1. The CDR3 covers 15 residues. Trimming removed 9 bases from V and 3 bases from J; junction bases left unmatched: 13. Per germline, CDR1 LNHDA and CDR2 SQIVND (reference sequence). The CDR3 sequence: CASNDPGQGDTEAFF. DNA of the CDR3: TGTGCCAGCAACGACCCCGGGCAGGGGGACACTGAAGCTTTCTTT.

With regard to this clonotype: Since a much larger clone is just one base distant, this may be a read error. The chain carries TRBV7-9 and TRBJ1-3; weak D call: TRBD1 (5 bases). The V end was cut by 11 bases, the J end by 2 bases, with 13 bases between. Germline-derived CDR1 and CDR2 are SEHNR and FQNEAQ (reference sequence). CDR3 size: 13 residues. The CDR3 spells CAGTGEPGNTIYF. The DNA of the CDR3 is TGTGCCGGCACAGGAGAGCCTGGAAACACCATATATTTT.